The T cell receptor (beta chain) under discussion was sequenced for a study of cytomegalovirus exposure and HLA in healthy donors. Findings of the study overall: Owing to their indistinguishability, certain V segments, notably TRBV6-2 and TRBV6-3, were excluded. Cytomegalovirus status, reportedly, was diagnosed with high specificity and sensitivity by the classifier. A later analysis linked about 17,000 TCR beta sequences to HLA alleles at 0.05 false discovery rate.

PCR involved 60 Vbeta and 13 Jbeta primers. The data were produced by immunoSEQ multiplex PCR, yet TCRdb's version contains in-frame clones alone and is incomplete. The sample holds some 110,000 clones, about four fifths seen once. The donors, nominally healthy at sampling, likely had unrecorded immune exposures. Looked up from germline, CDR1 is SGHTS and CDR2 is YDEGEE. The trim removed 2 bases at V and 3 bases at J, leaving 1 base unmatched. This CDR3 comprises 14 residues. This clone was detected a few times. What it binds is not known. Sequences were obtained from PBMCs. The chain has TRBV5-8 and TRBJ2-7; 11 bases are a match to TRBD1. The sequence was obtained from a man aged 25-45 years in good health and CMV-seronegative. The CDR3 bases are TGTGCCAGCAGCTTTGGGACAGGGGGCTACGAGCAGTACTTC. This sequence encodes CASSFGTGGYEQYF. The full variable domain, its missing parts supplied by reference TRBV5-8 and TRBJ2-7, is EAGVTQSPTHLIKTRGQQATLRCSPISGHTSVYWYQQALGLGLQFLLWYDEGEERNRGNFPPRFSGRQFPNYSSELNVNALELEDSALYLCASSFGTGGYEQYFGPGTRLTVT.